These 3 T cell receptor beta chains were all obtained from the same sample, sequenced in a study of blood T cell repertoires in COVID-19. Assay used: immunoSEQ multiplex PCR; TCRdb lists only in-frame clones, some missing. The data contain 250,000 to 350,000 clones, over 80% of them singletons. The sample comprised peripheral blood. The receptor set was obtained from a woman aged 50 to 60 with COVID-19, enrolled during active disease.

The gene calls are TRBV5-6 and TRBJ1-5; D gene unclear. Germline CDR1 SGHDT, CDR2 YYEEEE. CDR3 size: 14 residues. With 2 bases removed from V and 1 base from J, the gap between germline ends came to 7 bases. CDR3 bases: TGTGCCAGCAGCTTTTGGGCCAGCAATCAGCCCCAGCATTTT. It encodes CASSFWASNQPQHF. Supplemented by reference TRBV5-6 and TRBJ1-5, the full variable domain reads DAGVTQSPTHLIKTRGQQVTLRCSPKSGHDTVSWYQQALGQGPQFIFQYYEEEERQRGNFPDRFSGHQFPNYSSELNVNALLLGDSALYLCASSFWASNQPQHFGDGTRLSIL.

The chain links TRBV14 to TRBJ2-1, with 10 bases that match TRBD2. Germline V gene lookup returns CDR1 SGHDN and CDR2 FVKESK. The trim removed 2 bases at V and 9 bases at J, leaving 7 bases unmatched. This CDR3 spans 15 amino acids. The CDR3 DNA reads as TGTGCCAGCAGCCAAACTTCTAGCGGGAGTTTTGAGCAGTTCTTC. This gives the protein CASSQTSSGSFEQFF. Full variable domain (rest looked up from reference TRBV14 and TRBJ2-1): EAGVTQFPSHSVIEKGQTVTLRCDPISGHDNLYWYRRVMGKEIKFLLHFVKESKQDESGMPNNRFLAERTGGTYSTLKVQPAELEDSGVYFCASSQTSSGSFEQFFGPGTRLTVL.

This rearrangement joins TRBV20-1 to TRBJ1-6; D is undetermined. V lost 3 bases, J lost 7 bases, and 19 bases lay in between. CDR3 length: 16 residues. Per the germline V gene, CDR1 is DFQATT and CDR2 is SNEGSKA (reference sequence). The CDR3 loop reads CSASGSSRGGNSPLHF. The DNA for the CDR3 is TGCAGTGCTAGTGGCTCCTCTCGGGGTGGCAATTCACCCCTCCACTTT.